The 19 T cell receptor beta chains listed next were all sequenced from one sample in a study of T cell repertoires in cytomegalovirus infection (dated by TCRdb to the late 2010s). The sample was run on an Illumina HiSeq 1500. TCRdb trimmed the raw reads at Q25, called clones with MiXCR and kept productive beta chains. Records with the same CDR3 protein are collapsed into one entry carrying the most frequent genes and DNA. Here the sample has around 300,000 distinct CDR3 sequences; about a quarter occur a single time. The top ten clones comprise around 14% of the sample. The sample taken for sequencing was PBMCs. Receptors were obtained from a human donor in good health (CMV status not recorded). Some clones in this sample may be carry-over from other donors' samples.

The chain couples TRBV12-3 or TRBV12-4 to TRBJ2-7, with a weak D call TRBD1 (5 bases). This CDR3 contains 14 residues. With 6 bases removed from V and 1 base from J, the gap between germline ends came to 13 bases. The CDR3 sequence is CASSPSQASYEQYF. The CDR3 DNA sequence: TGTGCCAGCAGCCCATCACAGGCATCCTACGAGCAGTACTTC.

This clonotype was detected ten times or more. The CDR3 nucleotides are TGTGCCAGCAGCTTGAGACAGACTCTCTACGAGCAGTACTTC. This translates into CASSLRQTLYEQYF. The chain employs TRBV7-2 and TRBJ2-7; perhaps TRBD1 as D (5 bases). The length of the CDR3 is 14 residues. The germline V and J ends were trimmed by 3 bases and 3 bases, with 12 bases remaining between them. The germline V gene encodes CDR1 SGHTA and CDR2 FQGNSA.

This rearrangement joins TRBV7-6 to TRBJ2-1; the D is unclear. The CDR3 is made up of 14 amino acids. Trimming shortened V by 5 bases and J by 8 bases, and 16 bases separated the two germline ends. In germline, CDR1 is SGHVS, CDR2 FNYEAQ. CDR3 sequence (DNA): TGTGCCAGCAGCCCGGAGAGCCACGGACATGAGCAGTTCTTC. Translating it yields CASSPESHGHEQFF.

This chain connects TRBV19 to TRBJ1-4, with D perhaps TRBD1 (5 bases). The germline gives CDR1 LNHDA, CDR2 SQIVND (reference sequence). This CDR3 has 14 residues. V lost 9 bases, J lost 8 bases, and 19 bases lay in between. Written as DNA, the CDR3 is TGTGCCAGCAGCCGGGACTTAAAGGGGGAAAAACTGTTTTTT. Translating it yields CASSRDLKGEKLFF.

This clonotype occurred many times. V and J are TRBV6-2 or TRBV6-3 and TRBJ1-5; D gene ambiguous. CDR3 size: 18 residues. CDR1 and CDR2 (germline): MNHEY, SVGEGT. V lost 0 bases to trimming and J lost 0 bases, with 15 bases between them. The CDR3 sequence: CASSYSPGRRYSNQPQHF. The CDR3 nucleotides read TGTGCCAGCAGTTACTCGCCCGGGCGAAGATATAGCAATCAGCCCCAGCATTTT.

This clonotype was counted between two and nine times. V gene TRBV20-1 combines with J gene TRBJ1-4, with 12 bases fitting TRBD1. CDR1 and CDR2 (germline): DFQATT, SNEGSKA (reference sequence). The V gene end was trimmed by 3 bases and the J gene end by 11 bases; junction bases not matched to a gene: 7. The CDR3 contains 14 residues. CDR3 nucleotides: TGCAGTGCTAGCGGGACAGGGGGCGTACGGAAACTGTTTTTT. It is translated as CSASGTGGVRKLFF.

This clonotype was observed many times. CDR3 nucleotides: TGTGCCAGCAGTCCCGGGACAGGGGGTTATGGCTACACCTTC. This codes for CASSPGTGGYGYTF. This sequence joins TRBV28 and TRBJ1-2; 11 bases agree with TRBD1. Looked up from germline, CDR1 is MDHEN and CDR2 is SYDVKM. The length of the CDR3 is 14 residues. V lost 5 bases and J lost 5; bases outside the gene matches: 4.

This clonotype was observed many times. This chain connects TRBV12-3 or TRBV12-4 to TRBJ2-3; 8 bases are a match to TRBD1. This CDR3 has 15 residues. V was pared by 6 bases and J by 1 base, with 6 bases of the junction left unmatched. This chain's CDR3 is CASSPAGQGTDTQYF. CDR3 nucleotides: TGTGCCAGCAGCCCGGCGGGACAGGGCACAGATACGCAGTATTTT.

This chain connects TRBV6-2 or TRBV6-3 to TRBJ2-3; D gene uncertain. Germline CDR1 reads MNHEY; CDR2 reads SVGEGT. CDR3 length equals 19 residues. V dropped 0 bases and J dropped 0 bases, with 19 bases sitting between them. The CDR3 loop reads CASSYSTGASPSSTDTQYF. DNA for the CDR3: TGTGCCAGCAGTTACTCTACTGGCGCTAGTCCCTCTAGCACAGATACGCAGTATTTT.

The chain links TRBV30 to TRBJ2-7; 12 bases are shared with TRBD2. CDR3 length: 14 residues. The V gene's germline CDR1 is GTSNPN and CDR2 SVGIG (reference sequence). V shed 4 bases and J 8 bases; nucleotides not matched to a gene: 9. The CDR3 DNA reads TGTGCCTGGACTCTGACTAGCGGGAGTGAACAGCAGTACTTC. Residues: CAWTLTSGSEQQYF. Using reference TRBV30 and TRBJ2-7 for the parts outside the CDR3, the full variable domain is SQTIHQWPATLVQPVGSPLSLECTVEGTSNPNLYWYRQAAGRGLQLLFYSVGIGQISSEVPQNLSASRPQDRQFILSSKKLLLSDSGFYLCAWTLTSGSEQQYFGPGTRLTVT.

The V call is TRBV7-8, the J call TRBJ2-4, with a possible D match to TRBD1 (6 bases). The ends were cut back, 5 bases at V and 2 bases at J, with 16 bases in the middle. The CDR3 is 16 amino acids. Per the germline V gene, CDR1 is SGHVS and CDR2 is FQNEAQ. The CDR3: CASSHYGQSSKNIQYF. The CDR3 DNA reads as TGTGCCAGCAGCCACTATGGACAGTCATCCAAAAACATTCAGTACTTC.

Only a few counts were recorded for this clonotype. The V gene is TRBV29-1, the J gene TRBJ2-2, with TRBD2 as a possible D gene (5 bases). This CDR3 region has 13 residues. V gave up 5 bases and J gave up 4 bases, with 11 bases separating them. The germline V gene encodes CDR1 SQVTM and CDR2 ANQGSEA. CDR3 sequence (DNA): TGCAGCGTTAGTTGGAGGATCACCGGGGAGCTGTTTTTT. Protein sequence: CSVSWRITGELFF.

This clonotype occurred a few times. The rearrangement joins TRBV29-1 to TRBJ1-5; D unresolved. Trimming took off 0 bases at V and 6 bases at J, with 9 bases between the two ends. This CDR3 has 13 amino acids. CDR1 is SQVTM and CDR2 is ANQGSEA in the germline V gene. The chain's CDR3 is CSVEEGIGQPQHF. CDR3 DNA: TGCAGCGTTGAAGAGGGTATCGGTCAGCCCCAGCATTTT.

The V and J genes are TRBV28 and TRBJ2-7, with D perhaps matching TRBD2 (5 bases). Germline assignment: CDR1 MDHEN and CDR2 SYDVKM. Trimming removed 3 bases from V and 2 bases from J, with 17 bases in between. CDR3 size: 16 residues. CDR3 region: CASSFGSEQTTYEQYF. For the CDR3, the DNA is TGTGCCAGCAGTTTTGGGTCGGAACAGACTACCTACGAGCAGTACTTC.

J is TRBJ1-5 and V is TRBV20-1, with D possibly being TRBD1 (6 bases). Germline V gives CDR1 DFQATT, CDR2 SNEGSKA (reference sequence). The CDR3 has 15 residues. V dropped 1 base and J dropped 2 bases, with 12 bases sitting between them. The CDR3, as DNA: TGCAGTGCTAGAGTAACAGGGTGGGGCAATCAGCCCCAGCATTTT. This gives the protein CSARVTGWGNQPQHF.

V is TRBV7-4 and J is TRBJ2-1; the match to TRBD1 covers 7 bases. The length of the CDR3 is 15 residues. With 2 bases clipped from V and 4 bases from J, the junction kept 5 bases outside the gene matches. Germline V gene data show CDR1 as SGHVT and CDR2 as SQSDAQ. CDR3 region: CASSLMAQGYNEQFF. For the CDR3, the DNA is TGTGCCAGCAGCTTAATGGCACAGGGGTACAATGAGCAGTTCTTC. Supplemented by reference TRBV7-4 and TRBJ2-1, the full variable domain reads GAGVSQSPRYKVAKRGRDVALRCDSISGHVTLYWYRQTLGQGSEVLTYSQSDAQRDKSGRPSGRFSAERPERSVSTLKIQRTEQGDSAVYLCASSLMAQGYNEQFFGPGTRLTVL.

The genes are TRBV7-9 and TRBJ2-1, with D possibly being TRBD2 (6 bases). Germline V CDR1 and CDR2: SEHNR, FQNEAQ (reference sequence). CDR3 length: 15 residues. The V end was cut by 5 bases, the J end by 0 bases, with 11 bases between. This CDR3 is CASSLSGYSYNEQFF. CDR3 coding DNA: TGTGCCAGCAGCCTTAGCGGTTACTCCTACAATGAGCAGTTCTTC.

The V call is TRBV28, the J call TRBJ1-2; a weak D match, TRBD1 (6 bases). V shed 8 bases and J shed 4 bases, with 14 bases lying between them. Per the germline V gene, CDR1 is MDHEN and CDR2 is SYDVKM. The CDR3 has 13 residues. Here the CDR3 DNA reads TGTGCCAGCTGCCGGGACAACCGCTATGGCTACACCTTC. Translating it yields CASCRDNRYGYTF.

The chain uses TRBV11-2 and TRBJ2-5; TRBD1 matches at 7 bases. CDR1 is SGHAT, CDR2 FQNNGV, per germline. Germline trimming cut 1 base from V and 3 bases from J; bases unmatched to any gene: 5. The CDR3 loop spans 15 amino acids. The CDR3 DNA sequence: TGTGCCAGCAGCTTAGTTGGGACAGAGAAAGAGACCCAGTACTTC. Translation gives CASSLVGTEKETQYF.